The present TCR beta chain was sequenced within a study of T cell responses to AZD1222 COVID-19 vaccine. Points from the study as a whole: Donor demographics were predominantly white British with a female majority; clonal diversity may be underestimated. A rise in Spike-specific TCR breadth and depth followed two AZD1222 doses.

V lost 8 bases and J 2 bases, leaving 12 bases between the germline ends. CDR1 is MNHEY and CDR2 is SVGAGI in the germline V gene. The CDR3 has 13 amino acids. This clone was observed a handful of times. The antigen is unknown. Sequencing was performed with immunoSEQ multiplex PCR; in TCRdb, only in-frame clones are kept and a portion is missing. This table has about 130,000 clones, more than 80% appearing once. The TCR comes from an adult in good health. Sequencing used peripheral blood, obtained on day 0 of AZD1222 vaccination. This chain joins TRBV6-5 and TRBJ1-2; no definite D call. The DNA for the CDR3 is TGTGCCAGCCTACCGGGAACCAACTATGGCTACACCTTC. Translation gives CASLPGTNYGYTF.